Listed below are T cell receptor beta chains from one sample, sequenced in a study of technical replicates of blood from several donors. Produced via immunoSEQ multiplex PCR; TCRdb's table is partial and in-frame only. The sample consists of 45,000 to 60,000 clones, roughly 91% of them appearing once. Sequencing was performed on PBMCs. The receptors were gathered from a human donor in good health. Some clones in this sample may be carry-over from other donors' samples. The CDR3 runs from the conserved cysteine through the conserved F or W.

V | CDR3
TRBV29-1 | CSVKGTGQGYTF
TRBV18 | CASSPTGLPGEQYF
TRBV7-7 | CASSSSLTSGNTGELFF
TRBV10-3 | CASLGGTSRDEQYF
TRBV6-1 | CASSETVPRNEQFF
TRBV27 | CASTTPGQGFTEAFF
TRBV4-1 | CASSQDEGYTEAFF
TRBV2 | CASSGRRINTGELFF
TRBV7-2 | CASSFPFNEQFF
TRBV5-1 | CASSLNRLDNSPLHF
TRBV27 | CASTLKLGAPKRDKGNTIYF
TRBV19 | CASSIEAITFRATGVQETQYF
TRBV4-2 | CASSQDLPRGDLRDTQYF
TRBV4-3 | CASSQRLAGGTQETQYF
TRBV4-1 | CASSQDSGDLGQGPLEQYF
TRBV7-2 | CASSHGQLDYEQYF
TRBV2 | CASSENQDWNEQFF
TRBV7-2 | CASSRDSNYGYTF
TRBV27 | CASSLRTGTEAFF
TRBV5-4 | CASSQGQISTDTQYF
TRBV9 | CASSVGTYPYEQYF
TRBV21-1 | CARRSGRGAYGYTF
TRBV19 | CASSLTRGTSVETQYF
TRBV5-4 | CASSLQGARGNTIYF
TRBV19 | CASSIGTEETQYF
TRBV30 | CAWHQIGNTIYF
TRBV5-1 | CASSATGNYEQYF
TRBV18 | CASSHPDSYGYTF
TRBV13 | CASSPRTESYEQYF
TRBV5-5 | CASSESGRWRETQYF
TRBV5-6 | CASSLFRSGYTF
TRBV4-3 | CASSQDRRPNEQFF
TRBV4-3 | CASSQEIGGSSYEQYF
TRBV19 | CASRRERANYGYTF
TRBV6-6 | CASSFDRGGQPQHF
TRBV7-6 | CASSLAFDRANTGELFF
TRBV25-1 | CASRAQGNQPQHF
TRBV15 | CATSQSIGTSGRGSYNEQFF
TRBV5-5 | CASSLDNIRGNEQFF
TRBV20-1 | CSAGPRETQYF
TRBV7-8 | CASSLDRNTGELFF
TRBV4-3 | CASSPEAGTEAFF
TRBV6-6 | CASQSGLMNTEAFF
TRBV30 | CAWSTPGGQSEKLFF
TRBV12-5 | CASAPLTGAIETQYF
TRBV5-8 | CASNAGVKEQFF
TRBV5-1 | CASSIGDQETQYF
TRBV6-4 | CASSSRGSGRTDTQYF
TRBV11-2 | CASSPRLAGEGNIQYF
TRBV18 | CASSPGPEEEKLFF
TRBV7-7 | CASSLGGAGGQETQYF
TRBV6-1 | CASSEGAAEDYGYTF
TRBV4-1 | CASSQVAGKINQPQHF
TRBV6-4 | CASSASPGQGSYGYTF
TRBV13 | CASSPPAGGGNEQFF
TRBV19 | CASSMRMGTGARWTEAFF
TRBV7-9 | CASSLGGGANEQFF